The clone carrying this TCR beta chain has more than one count but fewer than ten. Antigen: not known. The data derive from a study of Ad26.COV2.S vaccination and SARS-CoV-2 variants. Study-level background: Donor got 5x10^10 or 1x10^11 viral particles of Ad26.COV2.S.

Whole-study results and caveats: Among vaccine recipients, spike-specific TCR breadth exceeded that of placebo recipients. A substantial breadth of spike-specific CD8+ and CD4+ T cell responses after vaccination has been reported.

V lost 6 bases and J lost 8; bases outside the gene matches: 7. From germline, CDR1 is SNHLY and CDR2 FYNNEI. The CDR3 has 15 amino acids. Repertoires were generated with immunoSEQ multiplex PCR, while TCRdb's copy carries only in-frame clones and drops some. The data contain some 420,000 clones, around 89% of them singletons. As to treatment: around 19 received Ad26.COV2.S at low or high dose, single or two shots; about 5 received placebo; per-sample allocation not given. Sampling took place 63 days after the first vaccine or placebo injection. The chain uses TRBV2 and TRBJ1-6; 10 bases align to TRBD1. The receptor's source is a person between 18 and 65 years old who received the Ad26.COV2.S COVID-19 vaccine or a placebo. The sample in question was peripheral blood, obtained in a trial of Ad26.COV2.S vaccine versus placebo. In DNA form, the CDR3 reads TGTGCCAGCAGGCGAACCGGGACAGGGGATTCACCCCTCCACTTT. Amino acids: CASRRTGTGDSPLHF.